Shown below are 6 T cell receptor beta chains from a single sample sequenced in a study of human T cells and chemical hapten exposure. TCRdb reprocessed the RACE reads via MiXCR and lists one record per CDR3 protein. The repertoire includes roughly 94,000 distinct CDR3 sequences, 7.5% to 10% of them detected once, and just over 2% sits in the top ten. Stated time point: patch test 2, 6 weeks after DPC sensitization. The treatment denotes: therapeutic diphenylcyclopropenone sensitization with weekly scalp DPC. Here the sequenced sample was whole blood, taken in connection with sensitization to the hapten diphenylcyclopropenone (DPC). These TCRs come from a woman aged 40 to 55 with alopecia areata. Some clones in this sample may be carry-over from other donors' samples.

This clonotype appeared a few times. The chain links TRBV9 to TRBJ2-5; D gene unclear. CDR3 length: 14 residues. The ends were cut back, 3 bases at V and 2 bases at J, with 11 bases in the middle. The V gene's germline CDR1 is SGDLS and CDR2 YYNGEE. CDR3 in amino acids: CASSASSKQETQYF. CDR3 nucleotide sequence: TGTGCCAGCAGCGCTTCAAGCAAACAAGAGACCCAGTACTTC.

The genes are TRBV6-6 and TRBJ1-4; D not certain. Per germline, CDR1 MNHNY and CDR2 SVGAGI (reference sequence). The CDR3 runs 13 residues. V was clipped by 4 bases and J by 8 bases, with 11 bases between them. The CDR3 bases are TGTGCCAGCAGTTTGAAGGACGGCGAAAAACTGTTTTTT. Translating gives CASSLKDGEKLFF.

This chain links TRBV19 with TRBJ2-1, with 10 bases lining up with TRBD1. The CDR3 extends over 16 amino acids. The V and J ends lost 5 bases and 4 bases, in that order; junction bases with no gene match: 8. Per the germline V gene, CDR1 is LNHDA and CDR2 is SQIVND (reference sequence). This CDR3 is CASSAARGQGYNEQFF. In nucleotides, the CDR3 is TGTGCCAGTAGTGCGGCCAGGGGACAGGGGTACAATGAGCAGTTCTTC.

The sample holds a few counts of this clonotype. This rearrangement joins TRBV19 to TRBJ2-7; TRBD1 matches 10 bases. The germline V gene encodes CDR1 LNHDA and CDR2 SQIVND (reference sequence). CDR3 size: 16 residues. Trimming cost V 5 bases and J 5 bases; bases outside gene matches: 12. The CDR3 nucleotides are TGTGCCAGTAGTTCCCCTAGACAGGGGGCGCTCAACGAGCAGTACTTC. This encodes CASSSPRQGALNEQYF.

The rearrangement links TRBV3-1 to TRBJ2-4, with 7 bases lining up with TRBD1. V lost 0 bases, J lost 0 bases, and 5 bases stayed unmatched. This CDR3 spans 17 amino acids. CDR1 LGHDT and CDR2 YNNKEL come from the germline V gene (reference sequence). The CDR3 is CASSQDYGTVAKNIQYF. In nucleotides, the CDR3 is TGTGCCAGCAGCCAAGATTATGGGACAGTAGCCAAAAACATTCAGTACTTC.

The gene calls are TRBV28 and TRBJ2-5; D is undetermined. The CDR3 length is 16 residues. Looked up from germline, CDR1 is MDHEN and CDR2 is SYDVKM. Trimming pared 4 bases from V and 4 bases from J, leaving 19 bases between. The CDR3 spells CASSSLQGPHGETQYF. The CDR3 nucleotides read TGTGCCAGCAGTTCCTTGCAAGGACCACATGGAGAGACCCAGTACTTC.